The rows below give T cell receptor beta chains drawn from one sample of a study of T cells after posttransplantation cyclophosphamide. Measured with immunoSEQ multiplex PCR; TCRdb has only the in-frame clones, and not every one. This sample comprises tens of thousands of clones, none seen once only. Sequencing was done on a sample of PBMCs. These receptors originate from a woman aged 50 to 65 in good health and a related stem cell transplant donor. Each CDR3 is given with its conserved first and last residue. The order of the fields is CDR3 DNA, CDR3 protein, V gene, D gene, J gene, clone size. D genes are given only for firm matches. Rows may omit the clone size; those that give it use once, few, many or a size class.

cdr3_nt: TGTGCCAGCAGTTCCCCGGGGGTCGGTGAAAAACTGTTTTTT; cdr3_aa: CASSSPGVGEKLFF; v_call: TRBV7-9; d_call: -; j_call: TRBJ1-4; clone_size: many
cdr3_nt: TGTGCCAGCAGCGCATTACTAGCGGGAGGTAATGAGCAGTTCTTC; cdr3_aa: CASSALLAGGNEQFF; v_call: TRBV9; d_call: TRBD2; j_call: TRBJ2-1; clone_size: many
cdr3_nt: TGTGCCAGCAGTGTGCTAGCGGGAGGGCCGGAAGGAACAGATACGCAGTATTTT; cdr3_aa: CASSVLAGGPEGTDTQYF; v_call: TRBV6-1; d_call: TRBD2; j_call: TRBJ2-3; clone_size: -
cdr3_nt: TGTGCCAGCAGCTTGGCCGACAGGAAAAATGGCTACACCTTC; cdr3_aa: CASSLADRKNGYTF; v_call: TRBV5-6; d_call: -; j_call: TRBJ1-2; clone_size: many
cdr3_nt: TGTGCCAGTACAGAGCAGGTCCAGTCTAGCAATCAGCCCCAGCATTTT; cdr3_aa: CASTEQVQSSNQPQHF; v_call: TRBV19; d_call: -; j_call: TRBJ1-5; clone_size: many
cdr3_nt: TGTGCCAGCAGCTTGGATCCGGCAGGCTCTTACAATGAGCAGTTCTTC; cdr3_aa: CASSLDPAGSYNEQFF; v_call: TRBV5-4; d_call: -; j_call: TRBJ2-1; clone_size: many
cdr3_nt: TGCGCCAGCAGCTTGGCCTTGATCCAGGCCGGTGACACTGGCTACACCTTC; cdr3_aa: CASSLALIQAGDTGYTF; v_call: TRBV5-1; d_call: -; j_call: TRBJ1-2; clone_size: -
cdr3_nt: TGTGCCAGCAGTATGACAACAGGGGGGGACACTGAAGCTTTCTTT; cdr3_aa: CASSMTTGGDTEAFF; v_call: TRBV27; d_call: TRBD1; j_call: TRBJ1-1; clone_size: many
cdr3_nt: TGCGCCAGCAGCCTAAACGCCGTGGGACAGGGACCATACGAGCAGTACTTC; cdr3_aa: CASSLNAVGQGPYEQYF; v_call: TRBV5-1; d_call: TRBD1; j_call: TRBJ2-7; clone_size: many
cdr3_nt: TGTGCCATCCTACAGGGGGCGTCGTACGAGCAGTACTTC; cdr3_aa: CAILQGASYEQYF; v_call: TRBV28; d_call: TRBD1; j_call: TRBJ2-7; clone_size: many
cdr3_nt: TGCGCCAGCAGCTTGGCCGGACAGGGCACAGATACGCAGTATTTT; cdr3_aa: CASSLAGQGTDTQYF; v_call: TRBV5-1; d_call: TRBD1; j_call: TRBJ2-3; clone_size: many
cdr3_nt: TGTGCCAGCAGTTTATCCGGACTAGCGGCCCCCTACGAGCAGTACTTC; cdr3_aa: CASSLSGLAAPYEQYF; v_call: TRBV27; d_call: TRBD2; j_call: TRBJ2-7; clone_size: -
cdr3_nt: TGTGCCTGGAGTAAATTTAGAGCCCGTCTGAACACTGAAGCTTTCTTT; cdr3_aa: CAWSKFRARLNTEAFF; v_call: TRBV30; d_call: -; j_call: TRBJ1-1; clone_size: many
cdr3_nt: TGTGCCAGCAGCTTCGGCTACAGGGGGCCGTACGAGCAGTACTTC; cdr3_aa: CASSFGYRGPYEQYF; v_call: TRBV7-6; d_call: TRBD1; j_call: TRBJ2-7; clone_size: many
cdr3_nt: TGTGCCAGTAGTATAGGAGGGTTAACCGAGCAGTACTTC; cdr3_aa: CASSIGGLTEQYF; v_call: TRBV19; d_call: -; j_call: TRBJ2-7; clone_size: many
cdr3_nt: TGTGCCACCAGTGATTCTCTCACAGGGGGCGTAGCTTTCTTT; cdr3_aa: CATSDSLTGGVAFF; v_call: TRBV24-1; d_call: TRBD1; j_call: TRBJ1-1; clone_size: many
cdr3_nt: TGTGCCAGTCTCACCCGGGCGGGGGAAACTAATGAAAAACTGTTTTTT; cdr3_aa: CASLTRAGETNEKLFF; v_call: TRBV19; d_call: -; j_call: TRBJ1-4; clone_size: many
cdr3_nt: TGTGCCAGCAAAACCCCCGGGGACACCTACGAGCAGTACTTC; cdr3_aa: CASKTPGDTYEQYF; v_call: TRBV28; d_call: -; j_call: TRBJ2-7; clone_size: many
cdr3_nt: TGTGCCAGCAGCTTAAATGGACAGGGTAACACTGAAGCTTTCTTT; cdr3_aa: CASSLNGQGNTEAFF; v_call: TRBV7-3; d_call: TRBD1; j_call: TRBJ1-1; clone_size: many
cdr3_nt: TGTGCCAGCAGTAATACAGGGGTCCGCGTCCATGAGCAGTTCTTC; cdr3_aa: CASSNTGVRVHEQFF; v_call: TRBV11-2; d_call: TRBD1; j_call: TRBJ2-1; clone_size: few
cdr3_nt: TGTGCCAGCAGTCCGTACCCGGGGAACCCAGCTAACTATGGCTACACCTTC; cdr3_aa: CASSPYPGNPANYGYTF; v_call: TRBV25-1; d_call: -; j_call: TRBJ1-2; clone_size: -
cdr3_nt: TGCGCCAGCAAGGGCGACTACAATGAGCAGTTCTTC; cdr3_aa: CASKGDYNEQFF; v_call: TRBV10-1; d_call: -; j_call: TRBJ2-1; clone_size: many
cdr3_nt: TGTGCCACCAGCCTGAGGCGGGGACAGAGCTACGAGCAGTACTTC; cdr3_aa: CATSLRRGQSYEQYF; v_call: TRBV15; d_call: -; j_call: TRBJ2-7; clone_size: -
cdr3_nt: TGTGCCATCAGTGATTCAGGTATTCCCTACGAGCAGTACTTC; cdr3_aa: CAISDSGIPYEQYF; v_call: TRBV10-3; d_call: -; j_call: TRBJ2-7; clone_size: many
cdr3_nt: TGTGCTGTTGAGACAGCTTCCTACGAGCAGTACTTC; cdr3_aa: CAVETASYEQYF; v_call: TRBV19; d_call: -; j_call: TRBJ2-7; clone_size: many
cdr3_nt: TGTGCCAGCAGAGACACGGGACTAGCGGGAGGCACAGATACGCAGTATTTT; cdr3_aa: CASRDTGLAGGTDTQYF; v_call: TRBV27; d_call: TRBD2; j_call: TRBJ2-3; clone_size: -
cdr3_nt: TGTGCCAGTAGTCACAGACAGGATGGCTACACCTTC; cdr3_aa: CASSHRQDGYTF; v_call: TRBV19; d_call: -; j_call: TRBJ1-2; clone_size: -
cdr3_nt: TGTGCCAGCAGTTACGGACAGGGGATTGCCTACGAGCAGTACTTC; cdr3_aa: CASSYGQGIAYEQYF; v_call: TRBV6-5; d_call: TRBD1; j_call: TRBJ2-7; clone_size: many
cdr3_nt: TGTGCCAGCACCCACAGAGACAGGGGGTGGGATCAGCCCCAGCATTTT; cdr3_aa: CASTHRDRGWDQPQHF; v_call: TRBV28; d_call: TRBD1; j_call: TRBJ1-5; clone_size: -